This entry describes one T cell receptor beta chain. The antigen is not known. Repertoires were generated with immunoSEQ multiplex PCR, while TCRdb's copy carries only in-frame clones and drops some. Of around 2,000,000 clones listed, about 93% are singletons. The CDR3 consists of 13 residues. CDR1 LNHDA and CDR2 SQIVND come from the germline V gene (reference sequence). Trimming cost V 10 bases and J 1 base, with 13 bases left between them. This sample was included in a study of shared clonotypes between healthy human individuals. Study-wide context: Two female and a few male donors aged 18 to 49 were enrolled. Plates per donor: three CD4 naive, three CD4 memory, two CD8 naive, one CD8 memory. Findings and limits, study-wide: Non-shared clonotypes were found to have lower generation probabilities than the clonotypes that were shared by all four of the sorted-subset donors.

Naive CD8 cells lacked CD45RO and underwent positive selection for CCR7, leaving out terminally differentiated effector memory CD45RA+ cells. Specimen: naive CD8+ T cells from PBMCs. This receptor was identified in a man between 18 and 29 years old in good health. Some clones in this sample may be carry-over from other donors' samples. This chain links TRBV19 with TRBJ1-1; D possibly corresponds to TRBD1 (5 bases). The CDR3 DNA follows: TGTGCCACCCGGGGACGGTCGAACACTGAAGCTTTCTTT. Translation gives CATRGRSNTEAFF.